The present T cell receptor beta chain was sequenced within a study of T cell responses to AZD1222 COVID-19 vaccine. The CDR3 has 13 amino acids. Germline CDR1 and CDR2: GTSNPN and SVGIG (reference sequence). Trimming cost V 4 bases and J 2 bases, with 11 bases left between them. Profiled with immunoSEQ multiplex PCR; TCRdb holds only in-frame clones, not every one. The sample has some 120,000 clones, 80% to 90% seen once. The starting material was peripheral blood, obtained on day 0 of AZD1222 vaccination. The chain is built from TRBV30 and TRBJ1-2; D ambiguous. The source is an adult in good health. The CDR3 nucleotides read TGTGCCTGGAACAGCCTTAGGAACTATGGCTACACCTTC. Translation: CAWNSLRNYGYTF.